This TCR beta chain is drawn from a study of breast tumors, draining lymph nodes, adjacent tissues. This clonotype was picked up many times. One entry per CDR3 protein, called by TCRdb with MiXCR from the multiplex PCR reads. The table lists approximately 300,000 distinct CDR3 sequences, 30% of them singletons, with around 1.1% in the top ten. The lymph nodes were axillary draining lymph nodes from breast cancer patients. Germline V gene lookup returns CDR1 LNHDA and CDR2 SQIVND (reference sequence). V lost 5 bases and J 7 bases, leaving 15 bases between the germline ends. The CDR3 loop spans 13 amino acids.

The sequenced material came from axillary lymph node tissue. The clonotype originates from a female donor with breast cancer. Some clones in this sample may be carry-over from other donors' samples. V gene TRBV19 combines with J gene TRBJ2-7; the D is unclear. The CDR3 DNA reads TGTGCCAGTAGTCCCTTCGACCGTGTGGAGCAGTACTTC. This sequence encodes CASSPFDRVEQYF.